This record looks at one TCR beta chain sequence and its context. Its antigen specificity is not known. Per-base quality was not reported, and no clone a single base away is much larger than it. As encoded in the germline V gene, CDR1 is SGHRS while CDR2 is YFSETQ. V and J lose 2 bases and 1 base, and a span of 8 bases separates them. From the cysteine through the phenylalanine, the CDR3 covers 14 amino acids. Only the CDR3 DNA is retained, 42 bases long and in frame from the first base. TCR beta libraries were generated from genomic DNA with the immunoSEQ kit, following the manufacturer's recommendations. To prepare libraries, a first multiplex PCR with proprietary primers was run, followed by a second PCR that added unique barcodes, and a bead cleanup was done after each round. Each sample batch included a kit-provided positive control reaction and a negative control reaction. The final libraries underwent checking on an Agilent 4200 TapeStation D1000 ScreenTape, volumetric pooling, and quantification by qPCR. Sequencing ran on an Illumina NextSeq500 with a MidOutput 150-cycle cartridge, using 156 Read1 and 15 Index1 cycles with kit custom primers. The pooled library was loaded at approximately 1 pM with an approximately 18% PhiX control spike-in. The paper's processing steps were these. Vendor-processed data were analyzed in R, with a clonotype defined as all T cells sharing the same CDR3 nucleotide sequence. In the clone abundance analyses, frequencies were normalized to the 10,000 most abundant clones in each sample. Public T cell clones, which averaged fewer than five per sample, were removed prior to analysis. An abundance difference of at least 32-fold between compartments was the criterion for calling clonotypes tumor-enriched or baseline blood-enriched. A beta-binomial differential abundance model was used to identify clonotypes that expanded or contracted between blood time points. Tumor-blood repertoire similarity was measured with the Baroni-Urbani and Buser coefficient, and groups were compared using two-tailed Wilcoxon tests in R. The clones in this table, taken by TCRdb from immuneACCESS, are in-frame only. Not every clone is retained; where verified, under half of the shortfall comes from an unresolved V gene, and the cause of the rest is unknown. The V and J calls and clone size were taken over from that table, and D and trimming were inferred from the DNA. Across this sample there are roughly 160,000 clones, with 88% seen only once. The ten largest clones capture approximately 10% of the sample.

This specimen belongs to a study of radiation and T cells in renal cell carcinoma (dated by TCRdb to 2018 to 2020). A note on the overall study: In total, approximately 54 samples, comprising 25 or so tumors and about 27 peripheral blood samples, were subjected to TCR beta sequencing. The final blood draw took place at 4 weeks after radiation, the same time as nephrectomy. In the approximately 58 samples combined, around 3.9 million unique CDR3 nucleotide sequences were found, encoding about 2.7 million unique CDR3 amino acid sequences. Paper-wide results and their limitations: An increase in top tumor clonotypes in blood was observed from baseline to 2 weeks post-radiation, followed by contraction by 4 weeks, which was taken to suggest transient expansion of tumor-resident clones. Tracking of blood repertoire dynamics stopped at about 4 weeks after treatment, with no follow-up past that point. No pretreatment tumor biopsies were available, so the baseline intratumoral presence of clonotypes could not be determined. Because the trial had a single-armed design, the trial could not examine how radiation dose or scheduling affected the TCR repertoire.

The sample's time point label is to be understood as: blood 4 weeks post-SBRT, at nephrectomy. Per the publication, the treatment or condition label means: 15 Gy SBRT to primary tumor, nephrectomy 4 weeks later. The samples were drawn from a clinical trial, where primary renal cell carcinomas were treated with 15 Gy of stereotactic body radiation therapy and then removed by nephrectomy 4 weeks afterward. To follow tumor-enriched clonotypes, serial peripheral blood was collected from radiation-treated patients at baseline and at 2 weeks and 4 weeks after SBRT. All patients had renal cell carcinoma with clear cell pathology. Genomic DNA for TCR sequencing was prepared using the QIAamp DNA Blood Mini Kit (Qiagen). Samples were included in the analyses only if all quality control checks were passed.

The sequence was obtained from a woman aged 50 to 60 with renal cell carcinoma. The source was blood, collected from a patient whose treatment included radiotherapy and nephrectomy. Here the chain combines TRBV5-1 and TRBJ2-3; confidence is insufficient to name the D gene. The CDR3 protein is CASSLTPGTDTQYF. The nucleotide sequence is TGCGCCAGCAGCTTAACCCCTGGCACAGATACGCAGTATTTT.